This passage covers 29 T cell receptor beta chains from one sample sequenced in a study of blood T cell repertoires in COVID-19 (TCRdb year 2020). The library came from the immunoSEQ multiplex PCR assay. TCRdb obtained this table from immuneACCESS and retained in-frame rearrangements with V and J assigned. These tables miss some clones; where compared with another copy, unresolved V genes account for less than half of the shortfall, and the remainder is unexplained. The sample profile shows a few hundred thousand clones; around 83% of them were found once. Of the sample, around 1.5% falls within the top ten clones. The specimen was peripheral blood. The receptors shown here come from a woman aged 40 to 50 who had recovered from COVID-19.

The rearrangement joins TRBV9 to TRBJ1-1; no definite D call. Trimming took off 3 bases at V and 6 bases at J, with 6 bases between the two ends. The CDR3 contains 11 residues. The germline gives CDR1 SGDLS, CDR2 YYNGEE. CDR3 amino acids: CASSAGAEAFF. DNA for the CDR3: TGTGCCAGCAGCGCGGGTGCTGAAGCTTTCTTT.

The chain uses TRBV6-2 or TRBV6-3 and TRBJ2-7; D not resolved. The CDR3 length is 13 residues. Per the germline V gene, CDR1 is MNHEY and CDR2 is SVGEGT. The ends were cut back, 5 bases at V and 2 bases at J, with 10 bases in the middle. The CDR3 sequence: CASSPRLAYEQYF. The CDR3 DNA reads TGTGCCAGCAGTCCACGTTTAGCCTACGAGCAGTACTTC.

The chain carries TRBV28 and TRBJ2-5, with a weak D call TRBD1 (6 bases). V gave up 1 base and J gave up 3 bases, with 12 bases separating them. Germline V gene data show CDR1 as MDHEN and CDR2 as SYDVKM. This CDR3 region has 15 residues. CDR3 protein: CASSLSVRTEETQYF. The CDR3 nucleotides are TGTGCCAGCAGTTTATCGGTCCGGACAGAAGAGACCCAGTACTTC.

The chain joins TRBV9 to TRBJ2-7; TRBD2 aligns across 11 bases. Losses at the gene ends were 3 bases for V and 6 bases for J; bases not matched to a gene: 17. Germline V gene sequence: CDR1 SGDLS, CDR2 YYNGEE. This CDR3 has 18 amino acids. The CDR3 DNA reads as TGTGCCAGCAGCGCACATAGCGGGGGGGCCGGTGAATGGGGCGAGCAGTACTTC. Translation gives CASSAHSGGAGEWGEQYF.

This clone occurred a few times. The gene calls are TRBV12-5 and TRBJ1-1; D remains unclear. The CDR3 contains 16 residues. CDR1 and CDR2 (germline): LGHNT, FRNRAP. Trimming removed 1 base from V and 4 bases from J, with 16 bases in between. CDR3 sequence: CASGLDSGYTSTEAFF. The CDR3 coding sequence is TGTGCTAGTGGTTTGGATTCAGGTTATACTAGCACTGAAGCTTTCTTT.

The gene calls are TRBV2 and TRBJ2-2, with 9 bases lining up with TRBD1. Trimming cost V 6 bases and J 3 bases; bases outside gene matches: 2. The CDR3 runs to 14 residues. CDR1 and CDR2 from the germline V gene are SNHLY and FYNNEI. The CDR3 loop is CASRGTGYTGELFF. In DNA form, the CDR3 reads TGTGCCAGCAGGGGGACAGGGTACACCGGGGAGCTGTTTTTT.

The chain has TRBV4-2 and TRBJ1-5, with 7 bases matching TRBD1. V lost 0 bases to trimming and J lost 4 bases; unmatched junction nucleotides: 3. Germline CDR1 reads LGHNA; CDR2 reads YNFKEQ. The CDR3 totals 15 residues. Here the CDR3 DNA reads TGTGCCAGCAGCCAAGATTTGACAGGGAATCAGCCCCAGCATTTT. It translates to CASSQDLTGNQPQHF.

This chain links TRBV5-4 with TRBJ2-1; D is perhaps TRBD1 (5 bases). V lost 4 bases and J 5 bases, leaving 16 bases between the germline ends. The CDR3 length is 15 residues. Germline loops: CDR1 SGHNT, CDR2 YYREEE (reference sequence). The CDR3 here is CASSKGARVDNEQFF. As DNA, the CDR3 is TGTGCCAGCAGCAAAGGGGCTAGGGTAGACAATGAGCAGTTCTTC.

The chain employs TRBV27 and TRBJ2-1; TRBD2 aligns across 7 bases. Germline V gene data show CDR1 as MNHEY and CDR2 as SMNVEV (reference sequence). The J segment lost 2 bases and the V segment lost 6 bases, leaving 13 bases of the junction unmatched. The CDR3 is made up of 17 amino acids. DNA of the CDR3: TGTGCCAGCAGGCCCACTGGCGGGGGATTAACCTACAATGAGCAGTTCTTC. Its protein is CASRPTGGGLTYNEQFF.

The rearrangement uses TRBV18 and TRBJ1-1; TRBD1 agrees at 7 bases. The germline CDR1 and CDR2 sequences are KGHSH and LQKENI. CDR3 length: 15 residues. Germline trimming cut 2 bases from V and 1 base from J; bases unmatched to any gene: 4. As DNA, the CDR3 is TGTGCCAGCTCACCAGGGACAGATTGGAACACTGAAGCTTTCTTT. This codes for CASSPGTDWNTEAFF. Using reference TRBV18 and TRBJ1-1 for the parts outside the CDR3, the full variable domain is NAGVMQNPRHLVRRRGQEARLRCSPMKGHSHVYWYRQLPEEGLKFMVYLQKENIIDESGMPKERFSAEFPKEGPSILRIQQVVRGDSAAYFCASSPGTDWNTEAFFGQGTRLTVV.

The rearrangement links TRBV7-9 to TRBJ2-7, with 10 nucleotides matching TRBD1. CDR1 and CDR2 (germline): SEHNR, FQNEAQ (reference sequence). With V trimmed by 5 bases and J by 6 bases, 10 bases remained unmatched. The CDR3 spans 15 residues. The CDR3 DNA follows: TGTGCCAGCAGCGGACGGACAGGGGGAATCGGCGAGCAGTACTTC. Protein sequence: CASSGRTGGIGEQYF. The complete variable domain, with remaining parts taken from reference TRBV7-9 and TRBJ2-7, reads DTGVSQNPRHKITKRGQNVTFRCDPISEHNRLYWYRQTLGQGPEFLTYFQNEAQLEKSRLLSDRFSAERPKGSFSTLEIQRTEQGDSAMYLCASSGRTGGIGEQYFGPGTRLTVT.

V usage is TRBV9 and J usage is TRBJ2-1; TRBD2 is a possible D gene (6 bases). This CDR3 contains 14 residues. Deletions cut 5 bases from V and 12 bases from J, with 21 bases between. Germline V lookup: CDR1 SGDLS, CDR2 YYNGEE. CDR3 DNA sequence: TGTGCCAGCAGTTCCGGGACTTCACAGTTACGGCAGTTCTTC. It translates to CASSSGTSQLRQFF.

The rearrangement uses TRBV9 and TRBJ2-3, with D unclear. V dropped 4 bases and J dropped 4 bases, with 19 bases sitting between them. The V gene's germline CDR1 is SGDLS and CDR2 YYNGEE. The CDR3 spans 16 residues. CDR3 in amino acids: CASSPLPNTRADTQYF. CDR3 nucleotides: TGTGCCAGCAGCCCCCTTCCTAACACCCGGGCAGATACGCAGTATTTT. Based on the CDR3 plus reference TRBV9 and TRBJ2-3, the full variable domain is DSGVTQTPKHLITATGQRVTLRCSPRSGDLSVYWYQQSLDQGLQFLIQYYNGEERAKGNILERFSAQQFPDLHSELNLSSLELGDSALYFCASSPLPNTRADTQYFGPGTRLTVL.

This clone was seen a single time. The V and J genes are TRBV6-5 and TRBJ2-7, with 8 bases identical to TRBD2. V dropped 0 bases and J dropped 6; count of bases not matched to a gene: 10. The germline V gene encodes CDR1 MNHEY and CDR2 SVGAGI. The CDR3 is made up of 16 amino acids. The CDR3 here is CASSYSAGGPISEQYF. CDR3 bases: TGTGCCAGCAGTTACTCTGCGGGGGGTCCCATTAGCGAGCAGTACTTC.

The V and J genes are TRBV6-6 and TRBJ1-1; D not resolved. Germline loops: CDR1 MNHNY, CDR2 SVGAGI (reference sequence). The V gene lost 0 bases and the J gene lost 4 bases, with 9 bases spanning the gap. CDR3 length: 14 amino acids. CDR3 bases: TGTGCCAGCAGTTACTCGAGGAGGTCCACTGAAGCTTTCTTT. As protein: CASSYSRRSTEAFF.

This chain joins TRBV27 and TRBJ1-2; 9 nucleotides align to TRBD1. CDR3 length equals 13 residues. The germline V gene encodes CDR1 MNHEY and CDR2 SMNVEV (reference sequence). V was clipped by 3 bases and J by 4 bases; unmatched bases: 0. The CDR3 sequence: CASSLTGGYGYTF. In DNA form, the CDR3 reads TGTGCCAGCAGTTTGACAGGGGGCTATGGCTACACCTTC.

The chain carries TRBV7-2 and TRBJ2-2, with a possible D match to TRBD2 (6 bases). Germline V gene sequence: CDR1 SGHTA, CDR2 FQGNSA. There are 14 residues in the CDR3. Trimming took 0 bases from V and 7 from J, leaving 9 bases between them. For the CDR3, the DNA is TGTGCCAGCAGCTTAGCGGAGACTAGCGGGGAGCTGTTTTTT. The encoded protein is CASSLAETSGELFF.

J is TRBJ2-2 and V is TRBV6-2 or TRBV6-3; 7 bases fit TRBD1. Germline V CDR1 and CDR2: MNHEY, SVGEGT. The V and J ends lost 0 bases and 0 bases, in that order; junction bases with no gene match: 4. The CDR3 length is 17 residues. The CDR3 DNA follows: TGTGCCAGCAGTTACTCTCGGGACAGAGCGAACACCGGGGAGCTGTTTTTT. This translates into CASSYSRDRANTGELFF.

CDR3 amino acids: CASSQPGQGYYGYTF. CDR3 nucleotides: TGTGCCAGCAGCCAGCCGGGACAGGGATACTATGGCTACACCTTC. The chain joins TRBV9 to TRBJ1-2; 9 positions agree with TRBD1. V lost 4 bases to trimming and J lost 3 bases; unmatched junction nucleotides: 7. The germline V gene encodes CDR1 SGDLS and CDR2 YYNGEE. This CDR3 spans 15 amino acids.

The rearrangement links TRBV11-3 to TRBJ2-3; D remains ambiguous. V was cut by 5 bases and J by 2 bases, with 5 bases left in between. Germline lookup yields CDR1 SGHNT and CDR2 YENEEA. The CDR3 contains 12 residues. This CDR3 is CASSQNTDTQYF. The CDR3 DNA follows: TGTGCCAGCAGCCAGAACACAGATACGCAGTATTTT.

This sequence joins TRBV19 and TRBJ2-5, with a tentative D call TRBD1 (6 bases). Trimming took off 3 bases at V and 2 bases at J, with 13 bases between the two ends. CDR3 length: 15 residues. CDR1 is LNHDA and CDR2 is SQIVND in the germline V gene (reference sequence). The CDR3 DNA follows: TGTGCCAGTAGTATTGTGGGGGCTACGCAAGAGACCCAGTACTTC. Translated: CASSIVGATQETQYF.

The V and J genes are TRBV5-1 and TRBJ2-5; 7 bases are a match to TRBD2. The V gene end was trimmed by 4 bases and the J gene end by 2 bases; junction bases not matched to a gene: 8. CDR3 length equals 15 residues. Germline-derived CDR1 and CDR2 are SGHRS and YFSETQ. In DNA, the CDR3 is TGCGCCAGCAGCCGGGGCTGGGGGGGACAAGAGACCCAGTACTTC. This translates into CASSRGWGGQETQYF. Complete variable domain (other parts from reference TRBV5-1 and TRBJ2-5): KAGVTQTPRYLIKTRGQQVTLSCSPISGHRSVSWYQQTPGQGLQFLFEYFSETQRNKGNFPGRFSGRQFSNSRSEMNVSTLELGDSALYLCASSRGWGGQETQYFGPGTRLLVL.

The chain's CDR3 is CASSFPTGTGYNEQFF. CDR3 coding DNA: TGTGCCAGCAGCTTCCCTACCGGGACAGGGTACAATGAGCAGTTCTTC. This rearrangement joins TRBV3-1 (or the pseudogene TRBV3-2) to TRBJ2-1; 9 nucleotides align to TRBD1. This CDR3 comprises 16 residues. Germline assignment: CDR1 LGHDT and CDR2 YNNKEL (reference sequence). Trimming took 5 bases from V and 4 from J; bases not matched to a gene: 9.

The chain is built from TRBV5-6 and TRBJ2-3; 8 bases agree with TRBD1. The CDR3 loop spans 15 amino acids. J lost 5 bases, V lost 1 base, and 6 bases had no gene match. The germline V gene encodes CDR1 SGHDT and CDR2 YYEEEE. The CDR3 nucleotides read TGTGCCAGCAGCTTGACGGCAGGGGGCAGAGATACGCAGTATTTT. Translated, it gives CASSLTAGGRDTQYF.

The rearrangement joins TRBV10-2 to TRBJ2-5, with 8 bases lining up with TRBD1. Germline V CDR1 and CDR2: WSHSY, SAAADI. This CDR3 contains 13 residues. With 7 bases clipped from V and 7 bases from J, the junction kept 8 bases outside the gene matches. CDR3 nucleotides: TGCGCCAGCATTGGACAGGGCTTGGGGACCCAGTACTTC. The encoded protein is CASIGQGLGTQYF.

The J gene is TRBJ2-7, the V gene TRBV7-2, with a weak D call TRBD2 (6 bases). The CDR3 extends over 15 amino acids. V dropped 2 bases and J dropped 3 bases, with 14 bases sitting between them. CDR1 SGHTA and CDR2 FQGNSA come from the germline V gene. CDR3 sequence (DNA): TGTGCCAGCAGCTTAAGGTTGGGACTTGACTACGAGCAGTACTTC. It codes for CASSLRLGLDYEQYF.

Points on this clone: One junction end does not reproduce the germline sequence, and a read error may be involved. The chain carries TRBV7-7 and TRBJ2-7; D perhaps matches TRBD1 (5 bases). Germline V gene data show CDR1 as SSHAT and CDR2 as FNYEAQ (reference sequence). CDR3 length: 13 amino acids. The CDR3 nucleotides are TGTGCTAGCAGCCTACAGGATTCCTACGAGCAGTACTTC. Translation gives CASSLQDSYEQYF.

The chain couples TRBV28 to TRBJ2-3, with 8 bases lining up with TRBD2. The germline V gene has CDR1 MDHEN and CDR2 SYDVKM. The CDR3 contains 17 residues. V lost 4 bases to trimming and J lost 5 bases; unmatched junction nucleotides: 14. The CDR3 DNA follows: TGTGCCAGCAGTTCCCGGGTAGCGGGGCCAGTGGGAGATACGCAGTATTTT. This codes for CASSSRVAGPVGDTQYF.

This sequence joins TRBV9 and TRBJ2-5; D perhaps matches TRBD1 (5 bases). With 0 bases removed from V and 5 bases from J, the gap between germline ends came to 14 bases. Germline V CDR1 and CDR2: SGDLS, YYNGEE. The CDR3 is 15 amino acids. CDR3 in amino acids: CASSVGDTAGETQYF. DNA of the CDR3: TGTGCCAGCAGCGTAGGAGACACCGCAGGGGAGACCCAGTACTTC.